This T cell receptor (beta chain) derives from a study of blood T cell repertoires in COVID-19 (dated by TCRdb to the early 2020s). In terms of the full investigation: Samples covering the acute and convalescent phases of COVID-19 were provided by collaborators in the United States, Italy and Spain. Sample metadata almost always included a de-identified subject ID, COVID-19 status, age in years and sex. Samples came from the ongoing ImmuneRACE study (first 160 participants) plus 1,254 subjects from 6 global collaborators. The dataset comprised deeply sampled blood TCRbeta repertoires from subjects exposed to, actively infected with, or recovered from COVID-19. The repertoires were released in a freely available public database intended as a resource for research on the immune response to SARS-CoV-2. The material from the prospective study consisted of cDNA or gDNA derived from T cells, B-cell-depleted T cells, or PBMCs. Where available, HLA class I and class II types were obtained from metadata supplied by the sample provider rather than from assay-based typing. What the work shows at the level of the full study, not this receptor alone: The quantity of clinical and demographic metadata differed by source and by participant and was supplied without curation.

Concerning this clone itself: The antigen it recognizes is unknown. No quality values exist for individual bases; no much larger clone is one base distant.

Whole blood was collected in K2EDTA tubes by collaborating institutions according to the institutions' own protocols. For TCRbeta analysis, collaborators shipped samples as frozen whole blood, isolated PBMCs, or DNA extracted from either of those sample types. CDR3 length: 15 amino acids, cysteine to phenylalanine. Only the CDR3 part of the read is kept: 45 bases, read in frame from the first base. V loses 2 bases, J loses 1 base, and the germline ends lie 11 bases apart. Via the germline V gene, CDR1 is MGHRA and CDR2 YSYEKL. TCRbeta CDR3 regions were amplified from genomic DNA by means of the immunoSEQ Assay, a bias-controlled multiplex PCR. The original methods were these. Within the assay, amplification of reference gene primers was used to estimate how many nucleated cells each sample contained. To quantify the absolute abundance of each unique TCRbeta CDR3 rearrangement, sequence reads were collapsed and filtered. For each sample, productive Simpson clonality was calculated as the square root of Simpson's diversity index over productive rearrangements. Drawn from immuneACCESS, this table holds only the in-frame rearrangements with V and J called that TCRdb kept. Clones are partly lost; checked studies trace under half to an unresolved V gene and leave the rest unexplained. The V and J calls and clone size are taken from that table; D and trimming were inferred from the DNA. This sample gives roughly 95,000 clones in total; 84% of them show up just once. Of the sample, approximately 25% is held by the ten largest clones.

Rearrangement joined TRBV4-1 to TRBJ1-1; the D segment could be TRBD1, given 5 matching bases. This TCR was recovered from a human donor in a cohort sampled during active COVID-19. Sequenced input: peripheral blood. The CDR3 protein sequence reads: CASSQSSGQNTEAFF. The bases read TGCGCCAGCAGCCAAAGTTCTGGACAGAACACTGAAGCTTTCTTT.